Below are 2 T cell receptor beta chains sequenced from a single sample in a study of T cells in Graves' hyperthyroidism and ophthalmopathy. RNA transcripts served as the template for amplifying TCR beta CDR3 regions. Researchers ran a first-round RT-PCR on the TCR CDR3 using the HTBI primer set. TCRdb used MiXCR to reprocess the multiplex PCR reads, holding one entry per CDR3 protein. The table has 250,000 to 300,000 distinct CDR3 sequences, around 13% seen once. The sequenced sample consisted of blood. The receptors come from a woman in her thirties or forties with Graves' hyperthyroidism.

This clonotype was recorded once. The rearrangement uses TRBV5-1 and TRBJ1-1; D gene ambiguous. Per germline, CDR1 SGHRS and CDR2 YFSETQ. Trimming cost V 0 bases and J 7 bases, with 10 bases left between them. This CDR3 spans 13 amino acids. The CDR3 is CASSLVGWNEAFF. The CDR3 DNA follows: TGCGCCAGCAGCTTGGTAGGATGGAATGAAGCTTTCTTT.

This clonotype was detected a few times. The chain links TRBV4-2 to TRBJ1-6; D is undetermined. This CDR3 region has 14 residues. V was shortened by 4 bases and J by 7 bases, with 11 bases between the two germline ends. Germline V gives CDR1 LGHNA, CDR2 YNFKEQ. The DNA of the CDR3 is TGTGCCAGCAGCCCTCTGTCCAGGAATTCACCCCTCCACTTT. Translated, it gives CASSPLSRNSPLHF.